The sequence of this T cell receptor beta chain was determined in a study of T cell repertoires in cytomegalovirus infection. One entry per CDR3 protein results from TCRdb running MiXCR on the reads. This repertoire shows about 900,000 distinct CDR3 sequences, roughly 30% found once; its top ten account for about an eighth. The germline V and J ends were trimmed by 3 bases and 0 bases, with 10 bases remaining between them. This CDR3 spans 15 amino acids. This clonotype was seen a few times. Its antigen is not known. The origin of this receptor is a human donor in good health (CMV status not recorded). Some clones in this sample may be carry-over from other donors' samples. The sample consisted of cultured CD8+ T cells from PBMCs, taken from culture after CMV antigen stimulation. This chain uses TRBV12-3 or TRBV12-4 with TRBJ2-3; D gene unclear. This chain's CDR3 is CASSFLETSTDTQYF. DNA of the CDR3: TGTGCCAGCAGTTTTTTGGAAACTAGCACAGATACGCAGTATTTT.